This T cell receptor (beta chain) stems from a study of T cell responses to AZD1222 COVID-19 vaccine. Study-wide results and caveats: Seropositive AZD1222 recipients at baseline numbered only six or seven. Nearly half of spike-specific TCRs reportedly target unmutated variant regions. Increases in Spike-specific TCR breadth and depth were seen after two AZD1222 doses. Donors in the cohort were predominantly white British and more often female, and clonal diversity was possibly underestimated.

Produced via immunoSEQ multiplex PCR; TCRdb's table is partial and in-frame only. The table records 93,000 or so clones, over 70% of them present only once. As for this clone: Its antigen is as yet unknown.

Germline values: CDR1 MDHEN, CDR2 SYDVKM. V gave up 5 bases and J gave up 9 bases; unmatched junction bases: 10. The CDR3 spans 15 residues. The chain carries TRBV28 and TRBJ1-4, with 9 bases aligning to TRBD1. The receptor's source is an adult in good health. Sequenced here: peripheral blood, sampled on day 0 of AZD1222 vaccination. In nucleotides, the CDR3 is TGTGCCAGCAGTGATCCTGGGACAGGGCCGAAAAAACTGTTTTTT. It specifies CASSDPGTGPKKLFF.